This T cell receptor (beta chain) came from a study of CD8 T cells in Susac syndrome. Recently defined diagnostic criteria classed the Susac syndrome patients as definite or probable. Overall study findings and caveats: Susac-specific public clones numbered around 15 in total CD8+ repertoires (and about 5 in CD8+ TEMRA repertoires).

Concerning this clonotype: Its target is unknown.

Reverse transcription used about 0.45 to 1 ug RNA and random hexamers. Across 54 Vbeta and 13 Jbeta, TCR beta CDR3 was amplified with immunoSEQ multiplex PCR. TCRdb re-analysed the immunoSEQ multiplex PCR reads in MiXCR, keeping a single row per CDR3 protein. The sample yields 75,000 to 95,000 distinct CDR3 sequences, under 95% seen once. This clonotype was obtained from a human donor with Susac syndrome. Sequencing used CD8+ T cells from PBMCs.

CDR3 region: CASSSIRQGTEQYF. For the CDR3, the DNA is TGTGCCAGCAGCTCCATCCGACAGGGGACCGAGCAGTACTTC. The chain combines TRBV7-6 with TRBJ2-7; TRBD1 agrees at 8 bases. In germline, CDR1 is SGHVS, CDR2 FNYEAQ. V was pared by 4 bases and J by 6 bases, with 8 bases of the junction left unmatched. The CDR3 length is 14 residues.